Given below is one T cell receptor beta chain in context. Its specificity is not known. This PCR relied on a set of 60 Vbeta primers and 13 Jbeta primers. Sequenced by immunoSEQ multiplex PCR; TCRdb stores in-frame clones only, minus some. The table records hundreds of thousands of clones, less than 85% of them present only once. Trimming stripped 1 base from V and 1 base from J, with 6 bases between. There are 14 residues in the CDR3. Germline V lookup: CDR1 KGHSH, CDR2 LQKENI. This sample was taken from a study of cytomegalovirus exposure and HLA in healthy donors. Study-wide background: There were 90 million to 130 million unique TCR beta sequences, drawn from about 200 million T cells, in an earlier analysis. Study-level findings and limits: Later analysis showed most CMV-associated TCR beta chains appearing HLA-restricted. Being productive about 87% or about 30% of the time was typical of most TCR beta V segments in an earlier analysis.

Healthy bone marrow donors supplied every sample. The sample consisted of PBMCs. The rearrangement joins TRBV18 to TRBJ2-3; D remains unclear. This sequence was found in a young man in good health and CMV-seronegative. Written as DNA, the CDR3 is TGTGCCAGCTCACCACGGCAGGGCACAGATACGCAGTATTTT. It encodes CASSPRQGTDTQYF.